This entry lists 30 T cell receptor beta chains sequenced from one sample in a study of CD8 T cells in Susac syndrome. It was with random hexamers that 0.5 to 1 ug RNA was reverse transcribed. Via MiXCR, TCRdb re-called the immunoSEQ multiplex PCR reads, giving one row per CDR3 protein. The sample consists of tens of thousands of distinct CDR3 sequences, roughly 91% of them appearing once. The source material was CD8+ T cells from PBMCs. These receptors originate from a human donor with multiple sclerosis.

This rearrangement joins TRBV10-3 to TRBJ2-7; maybe TRBD1 (6 bases). CDR3 length equals 15 residues. Trimming left V 2 bases short and J 0 bases short, with 11 bases between. Germline V lookup: CDR1 ENHRY, CDR2 SYGVKD. The CDR3 reads CAISEPGQFSYEQYF. The CDR3 bases are TGTGCCATCAGTGAGCCCGGACAGTTCTCCTACGAGCAGTACTTC.

This sequence joins TRBV10-2 and TRBJ2-2; no firm D call. The CDR3 is 11 amino acids. Germline lookup yields CDR1 WSHSY and CDR2 SAAADI. Trimming pared 8 bases from V and 3 bases from J, leaving 4 bases between. In DNA form, the CDR3 reads TGCGCCAGCTTCTACACCGGGGAGCTGTTTTTT. The encoded protein is CASFYTGELFF.

This clonotype was observed a single time. CDR3 bases: TGTGCAGGCCGGCTCCAGATAGTGGAAAGCAATCAGCCCCAGCATTTT. Its translation is CAGRLQIVESNQPQHF. The rearrangement joins TRBV21-1 to TRBJ1-5. TRBV21-1 is an annotated pseudogene. The CDR3 covers 16 residues.

This chain links TRBV5-6 with TRBJ2-5, with TRBD1 matching over 9 bases. Germline CDR1 is SGHDT and CDR2 is YYEEEE. The V gene end was trimmed by 4 bases and the J gene end by 5 bases; junction bases not matched to a gene: 9. The CDR3 covers 15 residues. The CDR3 reads CASSLPGTGRETQYF. The CDR3, as DNA: TGTGCCAGCAGCCTCCCCGGGACAGGGCGGGAGACCCAGTACTTC.

The genes are TRBV6-2 or TRBV6-3 and TRBJ1-2, with 8 positions matching TRBD1. The CDR3 covers 13 residues. J gave up 6 bases and V 4 bases, and 4 bases lay outside the gene matches. The V gene's germline CDR1 is MNHEY and CDR2 SVGEGT. CDR3 in amino acids: CASSWTGRDGYTF. The CDR3, as DNA: TGTGCCAGCAGTTGGACAGGGCGGGATGGCTACACCTTC.

V usage is TRBV6-5 and J usage is TRBJ2-7; TRBD1 aligns across 9 bases. With V trimmed by 0 bases and J by 6 bases, 6 bases remained unmatched. The CDR3 extends over 15 amino acids. CDR1 and CDR2 from the germline V gene are MNHEY and SVGAGI. CDR3 DNA: TGTGCCAGCAGTTACTCCCGGGACAGGGCGGGCGAGCAGTACTTC. Its protein product is CASSYSRDRAGEQYF.

This chain joins TRBV4-1 and TRBJ1-1; D remains ambiguous. The germline V gene has CDR1 MGHRA and CDR2 YSYEKL. Trimming removed 7 bases at V and 1 base at J, with 7 bases between. The CDR3 loop spans 12 amino acids. As DNA, the CDR3 is TGCGCCAGCACCAGCACGAACACTGAAGCTTTCTTT. This gives the protein CASTSTNTEAFF.

The genes are TRBV19 and TRBJ1-1, with TRBD1 identical over 10 bases. The V gene end was trimmed by 5 bases and the J gene end by 4 bases; junction bases not matched to a gene: 16. Germline CDR1 and CDR2: LNHDA and SQIVND (reference sequence). This CDR3 comprises 18 residues. The CDR3 DNA follows: TGTGCCAGTAGTGCGACAGGGGGCGTCGCTGGAAGGGTCACTGAAGCTTTCTTT. Translation gives CASSATGGVAGRVTEAFF.

The chain carries TRBV4-2 and TRBJ1-3, with D perhaps matching TRBD1 (5 bases). This CDR3 is built from 14 residues. V shed 3 bases and J shed 3 bases, with 9 bases lying between them. Germline V CDR1 and CDR2: LGHNA, YNFKEQ. Here the CDR3 reads CASSQGLDGNTIYF. The CDR3 DNA reads as TGTGCCAGCAGCCAGGGGCTAGATGGAAACACCATATATTTT.

V is TRBV20-1 and J is TRBJ2-5; 8 bases are shared with TRBD2. With V trimmed by 6 bases and J by 5 bases, 14 bases remained unmatched. Germline CDR1 reads DFQATT; CDR2 reads SNEGSKA (reference sequence). The CDR3 has 15 residues. In DNA, the CDR3 is TGCAGTGCGGCACTAGCGGCCCCGGGGGGGGAGACCCAGTACTTC. Translation: CSAALAAPGGETQYF.

J is TRBJ2-7 and V is TRBV4-1; weak D call: TRBD2 (6 bases). CDR3 length equals 14 residues. The V end lost 1 base, the J end lost 1 base, and 8 bases lay between the germline ends. From germline, CDR1 is MGHRA and CDR2 YSYEKL. CDR3 DNA: TGCGCCAGCAGCCAAGTGAGCGGGTCCTACGAGCAGTACTTC. Encoded protein: CASSQVSGSYEQYF.

The V call is TRBV5-1, the J call TRBJ2-7; D not certain. Germline-derived CDR1 and CDR2 are SGHRS and YFSETQ. The CDR3 contains 15 residues. The V end lost 0 bases, the J end lost 5 bases, and 15 bases lay between the germline ends. The CDR3 sequence is CASSLEGTPGDEQYF. Here the CDR3 DNA reads TGCGCCAGCAGCTTGGAGGGCACCCCTGGGGACGAGCAGTACTTC.

J is TRBJ2-7 and V is TRBV7-2; 9 bases map to TRBD2. V trimming: 2 bases; J trimming: 3 bases; junction bases outside the gene matches: 8. CDR1 and CDR2 from the germline V gene are SGHTA and FQGNSA. The CDR3 spans 16 residues. CDR3 in amino acids: CASSLWGGAGGYEQYF. The CDR3, as DNA: TGTGCCAGCAGCTTATGGGGTGGAGCGGGGGGCTACGAGCAGTACTTC.

This clonotype was detected once. The chain combines TRBV30 with TRBJ2-1; D gene unclear. Germline CDR1 and CDR2: GTSNPN and SVGIG (reference sequence). The CDR3 is made up of 13 amino acids. V was trimmed by 0 bases and J by 3 bases, leaving 6 bases between them. The CDR3 bases are TGTGCCTGGAGTGTAACCGGCTACAATGAGCAGTTCTTC. It is translated as CAWSVTGYNEQFF.

The chain couples TRBV20-1 to TRBJ2-7; 9 nucleotides line up with TRBD2. Germline V lookup: CDR1 DFQATT, CDR2 SNEGSKA (reference sequence). V was clipped by 3 bases and J by 0 bases; unmatched bases: 12. The CDR3 length is 17 residues. This CDR3 is CSARNRREGRNSYEQYF. DNA of the CDR3: TGCAGTGCTAGGAACCGGCGGGAGGGCCGTAACTCCTACGAGCAGTACTTC.

The rearrangement joins TRBV30 to TRBJ2-7, with 8 bases lining up with TRBD2. The CDR3 loop spans 15 amino acids. The germline gives CDR1 GTSNPN, CDR2 SVGIG (reference sequence). The V gene end was trimmed by 4 bases and the J gene end by 4 bases; junction bases not matched to a gene: 12. The CDR3 spells CAWTLGTGGLYEQYF. In nucleotides, the CDR3 is TGTGCCTGGACGCTAGGGACGGGAGGGTTATACGAGCAGTACTTC.

This sequence joins TRBV28 and TRBJ2-1; D gene ambiguous. Germline assignment: CDR1 MDHEN and CDR2 SYDVKM. V lost 7 bases to trimming and J lost 4 bases, with 5 bases between them. The CDR3 is 11 amino acids. CDR3 residues: CASTRYNEQFF. DNA of the CDR3: TGTGCCAGCACCAGATACAATGAGCAGTTCTTC.

The V gene is TRBV27, the J gene TRBJ2-1; D gene unclear. This CDR3 contains 14 residues. Germline CDR1 MNHEY, CDR2 SMNVEV (reference sequence). V lost 1 base, J lost 0 bases, and 4 bases lay in between. The CDR3 sequence: CASSLYFSYNEQFF. The CDR3 coding sequence is TGTGCCAGCAGTTTATACTTCTCCTACAATGAGCAGTTCTTC.

The J gene is TRBJ2-1, the V gene TRBV12-3 or TRBV12-4, with 8 bases fitting TRBD2. After removal of 3 bases from V and 2 bases from J, the junction contained 6 bases not matched to a gene. This CDR3 contains 16 residues. CDR3 coding DNA: TGTGCCAGCAGTTTTCTCGGGGGGGAGCCCTACAATGAGCAGTTCTTC. It encodes CASSFLGGEPYNEQFF.

V gene TRBV29-1 combines with J gene TRBJ1-2; D is unclear. The length of the CDR3 is 11 residues. With 4 bases removed from V and 5 bases from J, the gap between germline ends came to 8 bases. Germline-derived CDR1 and CDR2 are SQVTM and ANQGSEA. The CDR3 here is CSVVGGYGYTF. In DNA, the CDR3 is TGCAGCGTTGTAGGAGGGTATGGCTACACCTTC.

The rearrangement uses TRBV24-1 and TRBJ2-1, with a possible D match to TRBD2 (5 bases). The V gene's germline CDR1 is KGHDR and CDR2 SFDVKD. Trimming stripped 9 bases from V and 0 bases from J, with 17 bases between. The CDR3 spans 16 residues. CDR3 coding DNA: TGTGCCACCTCGTCCATACGGGGTGTCTCCTACAATGAGCAGTTCTTC. Translation gives CATSSIRGVSYNEQFF.

The CDR3 loop reads CASSFSGGYEQYF. CDR3 in DNA: TGTGCCAGCAGCTTCTCCGGGGGCTACGAGCAGTACTTC. This sequence joins TRBV5-4 and TRBJ2-7; TRBD2 might be the D (6 bases). Germline V gene lookup returns CDR1 SGHNT and CDR2 YYREEE (reference sequence). The germline V and J ends were trimmed by 2 bases and 3 bases, with 9 bases remaining between them. This CDR3 comprises 13 residues.

The chain is built from TRBV2 and TRBJ1-2, with D possibly being TRBD1 (5 bases). Germline CDR1 reads SNHLY; CDR2 reads FYNNEI. The CDR3 is made up of 14 amino acids. V dropped 5 bases and J dropped 6 bases, with 16 bases sitting between them. CDR3 sequence reads: CASSWEVRADGYTF. The CDR3 DNA reads as TGTGCCAGCAGTTGGGAGGTCAGGGCGGATGGCTACACCTTC.

The chain has TRBV27 and TRBJ2-3; D is undetermined. V was pared by 2 bases and J by 6 bases, with 12 bases between. This CDR3 contains 14 residues. CDR1 is MNHEY, CDR2 SMNVEV, per germline (reference sequence). CDR3 residues: CASSLEPLPDTQYF. The CDR3 DNA follows: TGTGCCAGCAGTTTAGAGCCGCTTCCGGATACGCAGTATTTT.

This rearrangement joins TRBV9 to TRBJ1-1; D is unresolved. CDR1 SGDLS and CDR2 YYNGEE come from the germline V gene. V was clipped by 0 bases and J by 1 base, with 7 bases between them. The CDR3 totals 14 residues. DNA of the CDR3: TGTGCCAGCAGCGTAGGTGGGGAGAACACTGAAGCTTTCTTT. Translating gives CASSVGGENTEAFF.

The chain recombines TRBV25-1 with TRBJ1-2; D is ambiguous. The CDR3 totals 13 residues. Germline V gene data show CDR1 as MGHDK and CDR2 as SYGVNS. The germline V and J ends were trimmed by 7 bases and 6 bases, with 15 bases remaining between them. The CDR3 loop is CASNGGHVDGYTF. CDR3 nucleotides: TGTGCCAGCAACGGTGGGCATGTGGATGGCTACACCTTC.

The gene calls are TRBV12-3 or TRBV12-4 and TRBJ1-2; perhaps TRBD1 as D (6 bases). CDR3 length equals 15 residues. Trimming shortened V by 2 bases and J by 1 base, and 11 bases separated the two germline ends. Here the CDR3 reads CASSLQGFYNYGYTF. CDR3 coding DNA: TGTGCCAGCAGTTTACAGGGGTTTTATAACTATGGCTACACCTTC.

The genes are TRBV7-9 and TRBJ1-3; D is perhaps TRBD1 (6 bases). Germline V gene sequence: CDR1 SEHNR, CDR2 FQNEAQ (reference sequence). CDR3 length: 16 amino acids. The V and J ends lost 1 base and 4 bases respectively, with 14 bases between them. CDR3 DNA sequence: TGTGCCAGCAGCTTAGTTCAACAGGGAGAAGGAAACACCATATATTTT. Translating it yields CASSLVQQGEGNTIYF.

CDR3 sequence reads: CASKTGSHVEQYF. In DNA, the CDR3 is TGTGCCAGTAAGACAGGGTCTCACGTCGAGCAGTACTTC. The rearrangement uses TRBV5-6 and TRBJ2-7; the match to TRBD1 covers 7 bases. J lost 6 bases, V lost 8 bases, and 11 bases had no gene match. Germline V lookup: CDR1 SGHDT, CDR2 YYEEEE. The CDR3 loop spans 13 amino acids.

The chain carries TRBV4-1 and TRBJ1-1, with 7 bases matching TRBD1. The germline CDR1 and CDR2 sequences are MGHRA and YSYEKL. The CDR3 spans 15 residues. V lost 4 bases, J lost 4 bases, and 9 bases stayed unmatched. This chain's CDR3 is CASSPGGRGGTEAFF. In nucleotides, the CDR3 is TGCGCCAGCAGCCCAGGAGGCAGGGGGGGCACTGAAGCTTTCTTT.